This is a list of T cell receptor beta chains from one sample in a study of identical twins. Each CDR3 protein gets one entry after TCRdb re-called the 5' RACE reads with MiXCR. The sample includes about 260,000 distinct CDR3 sequences, approximately 7% of them seen just once. The same sample was also studied in work on yellow fever vaccine responses in identical twins.

Source material: memory (CD45RO+) T cells sorted from blood. The receptor set was obtained from a woman aged 18-30 years in good health. Both conserved end residues are part of each CDR3. A D gene is named only where the DNA matches it firmly. Not every row has a clone size; where given, it reads once, few, many or a size class.

size	V	J	D	CDR3	DNA
many	TRBV10-3	TRBJ2-3	-	CAIRSVASTDTQYF	TGTGCCATCAGGTCGGTGGCAAGCACAGATACGCAGTATTTT
many	TRBV12-3/TRBV12-4	TRBJ1-2	-	CASSPPWGRGYGYTF	TGTGCCAGCAGCCCCCCCTGGGGTCGGGGCTATGGCTACACCTTC
-	TRBV2	TRBJ2-1	-	CASNPTAGHYNEQFF	TGTGCAAGCAATCCTACAGCGGGACATTACAATGAGCAGTTCTTC
few	TRBV12-3/TRBV12-4	TRBJ1-2	-	CASSLQGTLYGYTF	TGTGCCAGCAGCCTACAGGGTACTCTCTATGGCTACACCTTC
few	TRBV12-3/TRBV12-4	TRBJ2-2	-	CASRGETGELFF	TGTGCCAGCAGGGGAGAGACCGGGGAGCTGTTTTTT
many	TRBV5-1	TRBJ2-4	-	CASSLGTAVKNIQYF	TGCGCCAGCAGCTTGGGGACAGCGGTCAAAAACATTCAGTACTTC
-	TRBV14	TRBJ1-3	-	CASSQVGNTIYF	TGTGCCAGCAGCCAAGTCGGAAACACCATATATTTT
many	TRBV4-1	TRBJ2-1	TRBD1	CASSRSGQVYNEQFF	TGCGCCAGCAGCCGATCGGGACAGGTATACAATGAGCAGTTCTTC
-	TRBV11-2	TRBJ1-6	TRBD1	CASSSPTGGSPLHF	TGTGCCAGCAGCTCCCCGACAGGGGGGTCACCCCTCCACTTT
few	TRBV28	TRBJ1-2	TRBD1	CASSPGTEPYGYTF	TGTGCCAGCAGTCCGGGGACAGAACCCTATGGCTACACCTTC
many	TRBV15	TRBJ2-2	-	CATSRDRRTSIKAGELFF	TGTGCCACCAGCAGAGATCGAAGGACATCCATCAAGGCCGGGGAGCTGTTTTTT